The TCR beta chain under discussion was sequenced for a study of cytomegalovirus exposure and HLA in healthy donors. Study-wide results and limits: Data from an earlier analysis indicated that most TCR beta V segments were productive either about 87% or about 30% of the time. Among CMV-associated TCR beta chains, most appeared HLA-restricted in a later analysis. Later work found that TCR association rates differed between HLA loci; DRB1 had the most and HLA-C the fewest.

The PCR contained 60 Vbeta and 13 Jbeta primers. Only in-frame clones appear in the TCRdb table, and some are missing; sequencing was by immunoSEQ multiplex PCR. Among approximately 150,000 clones listed, about 80% were seen once. Regarding this clone: Its target is not known.

Trimming removed 2 bases at V and 2 bases at J, with 10 bases between. The CDR3 spans 14 residues. Looked up from germline, CDR1 is MNHEY and CDR2 is SMNVEV (reference sequence). The material sequenced was PBMCs. The chain has TRBV27 and TRBJ2-7; D is unresolved. The clonotype comes from a woman in her sixties in good health and CMV-seropositive. For the CDR3, the DNA is TGTGCCAGCAGTTTAGGGCCTCTCCCCTACGAGCAGTACTTC. Its protein product is CASSLGPLPYEQYF.